This T cell receptor (beta chain) was obtained from a study of T-cell reconstitution after alpha-beta-depleted transplantation in children. Study-wide results and caveats: Approximately two months post-transplant, alpha-beta T cells reportedly originated from several hundred expanded graft clones.

For this clonotype: Its antigen is unidentified.

The germline gives CDR1 MNHNS, CDR2 SASEGT. J lost 8 bases, V lost 6 bases, and 11 bases had no gene match. The CDR3 loop spans 14 amino acids. A library of TCRbeta sequences, prepared with unique molecular identifiers, was generated. TCRdb re-derived calls from the PCR reads in MiXCR, one entry per CDR3 protein. The profile shows some 310,000 distinct CDR3 sequences, approximately 20% of them singletons. This specimen consisted of PBMCs, mostly from graft donor cells, obtained 180 days after TCRalphabeta/CD19-depleted stem cell transplant. This sequence was found in a male patient between 5 and 17 years old who had a stem cell transplant for acute lymphoblastic leukemia, so the T cells may come from the graft donor. V and J are TRBV6-1 and TRBJ2-7, with 9 positions matching TRBD2. CDR3 region: CASSVAGALDKQYF. CDR3 DNA: TGTGCCAGCAGCGTAGCGGGAGCCCTTGACAAGCAGTACTTC.